A selection of T cell receptor beta chains follows, all from one sample in a study of CD8+ T cells in alopecia areata. Assay: immunoSEQ multiplex PCR; the TCRdb copy retains only in-frame clones and omits some. Of under 350,000 clones listed, about 62% are singletons. The sample in question was CD4+ T cells sorted from blood, obtained at week 24, from a patient treated with tofacitinib. The receptors originated from a human donor with alopecia areata. Each CDR3 is given with its conserved first and last residue. Each record gives: V gene, D gene, J gene, clone size, CDR3 protein, CDR3 DNA. D genes are given only for firm matches. Size tells how often a clone was seen (once, few, many) or the class of an expanded clone, and some rows leave it out.

>TRBV9|TRBD2|TRBJ2-5|few
CASSGTSTGETQYF
TGTGCCAGCAGCGGGACTAGCACAGGGGAGACCCAGTACTTC
>TRBV29-1|.|TRBJ2-3|.
CSVWAEISTDTQYF
TGCAGCGTCTGGGCAGAAATAAGCACAGATACGCAGTATTTT
>TRBV29-1|.|TRBJ2-5|.
CSVGLSGSQETQYF
TGCAGCGTGGGACTGTCAGGGTCCCAAGAGACCCAGTACTTC
>TRBV30|TRBD1|TRBJ1-2|.
CAWRGTASGGYTF
TGTGCCTGGAGGGGGACAGCCTCAGGTGGCTACACCTTC
>TRBV9|TRBD1|TRBJ1-5|.
CASSSRDRADQPQHF
TGTGCCAGCAGCAGCCGGGACAGGGCGGATCAGCCCCAGCATTTT
>TRBV27|.|TRBJ1-2|.
CASSLDRMVYGYTF
TGTGCCAGCAGTTTAGACAGAATGGTCTATGGCTACACCTTC
>TRBV30|.|TRBJ2-1|.
CAWTPNYEQFF
TGTGCCTGGACACCAAACTATGAGCAGTTCTTC
>TRBV30|.|TRBJ1-2|.
CAWSGITGAGYTF
TGTGCCTGGAGCGGGATTACAGGTGCAGGCTACACCTTC
>TRBV11-2|.|TRBJ2-1|.
CASSLQGLARNEQFF
TGTGCCAGCAGCTTACAGGGGCTTGCTCGCAATGAGCAGTTCTTC
>TRBV5-4|.|TRBJ1-2|.
CASSLTGSIDYTF
TGTGCCAGCAGCTTGACAGGGTCTATTGACTACACCTTC
>TRBV25-1|.|TRBJ2-2|.
CASSEPRTTGELFF
TGTGCCAGCAGTGAACCTCGGACCACCGGGGAGCTGTTTTTT
>TRBV28|.|TRBJ2-1|.
CASSTGPRYNEQFF
TGTGCCAGCAGTACAGGTCCACGGTACAATGAGCAGTTCTTC
>TRBV25-1|.|TRBJ1-4|once
CASGGGFNEKLFF
TGTGCCAGCGGAGGAGGGTTTAATGAAAAACTGTTTTTT
>TRBV4-1|TRBD2|TRBJ2-5|.
CASSQDLADHRTQYF
TGCGCCAGCAGCCAAGATCTAGCGGACCACCGGACCCAGTACTTC
>TRBV10-3|.|TRBJ2-1|few
CAIRASYNEQFF
TGTGCCATCAGGGCTAGCTACAATGAGCAGTTCTTC
>TRBV30|.|TRBJ1-2|.
CAWSWGDDGYTF
TGTGCCTGGAGTTGGGGGGACGATGGCTACACCTTC
>TRBV29-1|TRBD1|TRBJ2-1|.
CSVPDRSFYNEQFF
TGCAGCGTTCCGGACAGGTCTTTTTACAATGAGCAGTTCTTC
>TRBV5-1|TRBD1|TRBJ1-5|.
CASSLNTGANQPQHF
TGCGCCAGCAGCTTGAACACAGGGGCTAATCAGCCCCAGCATTTT
>TRBV5-6|TRBD2|TRBJ2-5|.
CASSFGAGQETQYF
TGTGCCAGCAGCTTCGGAGCGGGGCAAGAGACCCAGTACTTC
>TRBV5-1|.|TRBJ2-5|.
CASSSGGRETQYF
TGCGCCAGCAGCTCAGGCGGCCGGGAGACCCAGTACTTC
>TRBV29-1|.|TRBJ1-1|.
CSGYVVNTEAFF
TGCAGCGGATACGTAGTGAACACTGAAGCTTTCTTT
>TRBV7-9|.|TRBJ1-5|.
CASSLVPDQPQHF
TGTGCCAGCAGCTTAGTCCCCGATCAGCCCCAGCATTTT
>TRBV4-3|.|TRBJ2-1|.
CASSQLPGADEQFF
TGCGCCAGCAGCCAACTTCCAGGGGCTGATGAGCAGTTCTTC
>TRBV30|.|TRBJ2-4|few
CAYLKGTLAKNIQYF
TGTGCCTACCTTAAGGGGACGCTAGCCAAAAACATTCAGTACTTC
>TRBV6-1|TRBD2|TRBJ2-1|.
CATGLAGISYNEQFF
TGTGCCACGGGACTAGCGGGGATCTCCTACAATGAGCAGTTCTTC
>TRBV7-2|.|TRBJ1-2|.
CASSETDYGYTF
TGTGCCAGCAGCGAGACAGACTATGGCTACACCTTC
>TRBV7-9|.|TRBJ2-7|.
CASSPQVGEQYF
TGTGCCAGCAGCCCCCAGGTAGGCGAGCAGTACTTC
>TRBV7-9|.|TRBJ2-1|few
CASSLAGRVYNEQFF
TGTGCCAGCAGCTTAGCGGGCAGGGTCTACAATGAGCAGTTCTTC
>TRBV5-1|TRBD2|TRBJ2-1|.
CASSPTSGAYNEQFF
TGCGCCAGCAGCCCGACTAGCGGGGCGTACAATGAGCAGTTCTTC
>TRBV7-9|.|TRBJ1-6|.
CASSSQGPDNSPLHF
TGTGCCAGCAGCTCGCAGGGTCCTGATAATTCACCCCTCCACTTT
>TRBV29-1|.|TRBJ2-3|.
CSVEEGTTSTDTQYF
TGCAGCGTTGAAGAGGGGACAACTAGCACAGATACGCAGTATTTT
>TRBV7-9|.|TRBJ1-5|.
CASSALGEPQHF
TGTGCCAGCAGCGCCCTCGGGGAGCCCCAGCATTTT
>TRBV15|TRBD1|TRBJ1-2|.
CATSRDEGQTGSYTF
TGTGCCACCAGCAGAGACGAGGGACAGACCGGGAGCTACACCTTC
>TRBV7-2|.|TRBJ2-3|.
CASSLSGFDTQYF
TGTGCCAGCAGCTTATCAGGGTTTGATACGCAGTATTTT
>TRBV7-2|.|TRBJ2-5|.
CASSLSRTTQETQYF
TGTGCCAGCAGCTTATCCAGGACAACTCAAGAGACCCAGTACTTC
>TRBV30|TRBD1|TRBJ2-5|.
CAWSTGTGYRAQYF
TGTGCCTGGAGTACCGGGACAGGGTACCGGGCCCAGTACTTC
>TRBV2|TRBD2|TRBJ2-2|once
CASSVGLAGGRTGELFF
TGTGCCAGCAGTGTCGGACTAGCGGGGGGGCGGACCGGGGAGCTGTTTTTT
>TRBV30|.|TRBJ1-1|.
CAWTDGGRGNTEAFF
TGTGCCTGGACCGACGGGGGCAGGGGGAACACTGAAGCTTTCTTT
>TRBV14|.|TRBJ1-2|few
CASSQDTGSYYGYTF
TGTGCCAGCAGCCAAGATACGGGCAGCTACTATGGCTACACCTTC
>TRBV5-1|TRBD2|TRBJ2-5|once
CASSPTGTSGETQYF
TGCGCCAGCAGCCCAACCGGGACTAGCGGAGAGACCCAGTACTTC
>TRBV11-2|.|TRBJ2-4|.
CASSQLTGRPNIQYF
TGTGCCAGCAGCCAACTAACGGGTCGTCCGAACATTCAGTACTTC
>TRBV2|.|TRBJ1-2|.
CASSEGTTPHGYTF
TGTGCCAGCAGTGAAGGAACTACGCCCCATGGCTACACCTTC
>TRBV4-2|.|TRBJ2-2|.
CASSQGRFTGELFF
TGTGCCAGCAGCCAAGGCCGCTTCACCGGGGAGCTGTTTTTT
>TRBV7-2|.|TRBJ2-1|.
CASSPGPNEQFF
TGTGCCAGCAGCCCGGGACCCAATGAGCAGTTCTTC
>TRBV30|.|TRBJ1-4|.
CAWSVQGKLFF
TGTGCCTGGAGTGTACAGGGAAAACTGTTTTTT
>TRBV2|TRBD1|TRBJ2-3|.
CASGTGHTDTQYF
TGTGCCAGCGGGACAGGACACACAGATACGCAGTATTTT
>TRBV14|TRBD1|TRBJ1-6|.
CASSPRQGAGSPLHF
TGTGCCAGCAGCCCTAGACAGGGGGCAGGTTCACCCCTCCACTTT
>TRBV4-1|TRBD2|TRBJ2-5|once
CASSQTQGGRETQYF
TGCGCCAGCAGCCAAACTCAGGGAGGGAGGGAGACCCAGTACTTC
>TRBV6-6|.|TRBJ1-2|.
CASSYSSAGPYGYTF
TGTGCCAGCAGTTACTCGAGTGCTGGACCCTATGGCTACACCTTC
>TRBV7-8|.|TRBJ1-2|once
CASSPDRLYGYTF
TGTGCCAGCAGTCCCGACAGGCTCTATGGCTACACCTTC
>TRBV7-2|TRBD2|TRBJ2-3|few
CASSLARLASGADTQYF
TGTGCCAGCAGCTTAGCGCGTCTGGCTAGCGGGGCAGATACGCAGTATTTT
>TRBV4-3|.|TRBJ1-5|.
CASSQDLQGGRPQHF
TGCGCCAGCAGCCAAGATCTACAGGGCGGGAGGCCCCAGCATTTT
>TRBV6-5|.|TRBJ2-5|.
CASSSRGGWETQYF
TGTGCCAGCAGTTCCCGTGGGGGCTGGGAGACCCAGTACTTC
>TRBV7-9|TRBD2|TRBJ2-3|.
CASSRGGASGSTDTQYF
TGTGCCAGCAGCCGCGGGGGGGCTAGCGGTTCCACAGATACGCAGTATTTT
>TRBV29-1|.|TRBJ1-2|few
CSVDRPGGAKSYGYTF
TGCAGCGTTGATCGTCCCGGAGGGGCGAAGAGCTATGGCTACACCTTC